The 2 T cell receptor beta chains listed next were all sequenced from one sample in a study of monozygotic twins with inflammatory bowel disease. Reprocessing the 5' RACE reads, TCRdb reports a single entry for every CDR3 protein and omits DNA. Its clone listing holds 120,000 to 150,000 distinct CDR3 sequences. Material: blood. These receptors originate from a human donor with ulcerative colitis or Crohn's disease, or a healthy co-twin of an affected twin (not recorded which).

The chain carries TRBV7-8 and TRBJ1-1; TCRdb's D gene call, TRBD1, goes unchecked for lack of DNA. The CDR3 totals 15 residues. Germline loops: CDR1 SGHVS, CDR2 FQNEAQ. CDR3 in amino acids: CASSLESGAYTEAFF. The full variable domain, in which reference TRBV7-8 and TRBJ1-1 provide the parts outside the CDR3, is GAGVSQSPRYKVAKRGQDVALRCDPISGHVSLFWYQQALGQGPEFLTYFQNEAQLDKSGLPSDRFFAERPEGSVSTLKIQRTQQEDSAVYLCASSLESGAYTEAFFGQGTRLTVV.

This rearrangement joins TRBV5-8 to TRBJ2-7. Germline values: CDR1 SGHTS, CDR2 YDEGEE. The CDR3 has 15 amino acids. The chain's CDR3 is CASSLYADISYEQYF.